This TCR beta chain was retrieved from a study of blood T cell repertoires in COVID-19. As for the study in general: Sources were T cells, B-cell-depleted T cells, or PBMCs; the material itself was cDNA or gDNA.

TCRdb's table, derived via immunoSEQ multiplex PCR, lists solely in-frame clones and lacks some. The sample has 100,000 to 150,000 clones, 70% to 90% seen once. This clonotype originated in a woman in her fifties or sixties with acute or convalescent COVID-19. The material sequenced was peripheral blood.

The CDR3 protein is CASRPSGGQETQYF. The CDR3 region has the DNA TGTGCCAGCAGGCCTAGCGGGGGACAAGAGACCCAGTACTTC. This rearrangement joins TRBV9 to TRBJ2-5, with 10 bases aligning to TRBD2. Germline-derived CDR1 and CDR2 are SGDLS and YYNGEE. The V segment lost 5 bases and the J segment 2 bases; nucleotides outside the gene matches: 3. CDR3 length: 14 amino acids. The full variable domain, its missing parts supplied by reference TRBV9 and TRBJ2-5, is DSGVTQTPKHLITATGQRVTLRCSPRSGDLSVYWYQQSLDQGLQFLIQYYNGEERAKGNILERFSAQQFPDLHSELNLSSLELGDSALYFCASRPSGGQETQYFGPGTRLLVL.